This T cell receptor (beta chain) is drawn from a study of blood T cell repertoires in COVID-19. As for the study in general: Italy, Spain and the United States were the sources of the convalescent and acute COVID-19 samples. Sources were T cells, B-cell-depleted T cells, or PBMCs; the material itself was cDNA or gDNA.

The CDR3 loop spans 16 amino acids. The germline V gene has CDR1 DFQATT and CDR2 SNEGSKA (reference sequence). Germline trimming cut 3 bases from V and 8 bases from J; bases unmatched to any gene: 10. Per the original methods: Reference gene primers were amplified, and this amplification served to estimate nucleated cell counts. Profiling relied on immunoSEQ multiplex PCR, and the TCRdb table lists in-frame clones only, not all of them. V and J calls and clone size are given by that table; D and trimming were obtained from the DNA. The data hold around 250,000 clones, with approximately 84% observed a single time.

V gene TRBV20-1 combines with J gene TRBJ1-4; TRBD1 matches 12 bases. The TCR comes from a woman aged 80 or older with acute or convalescent COVID-19. The sequenced sample consisted of peripheral blood. Here the CDR3 DNA reads TGCAGTGCTAGTGGCAGTTGGGACAGGGGGCGAGAAAAACTGTTTTTT. It translates to CSASGSWDRGREKLFF.